These T cell receptor beta chains were read from a single sample in a study of blood T cell repertoires in COVID-19. Data came from immunoSEQ multiplex PCR; TCRdb stores just in-frame clones and leaves some out. This table holds about 200,000 clones, more than 85% found once. The sequencing input was peripheral blood. The source of these receptors is a man aged 60-69 years with COVID-19, enrolled during active disease. Each CDR3 is given with its conserved first and last residue. The D gene is left open where the match is weak. A clone size is listed for some rows: how often the clone was seen (once, few, many), or a class if it is expanded.

TRBD2	TRBV5-6	NA	TRBJ2-2	TGTGCCAGCAGCTTGGCCAAATTAGCGGGGGGGAACACCGGGGAGCTGTTTTTT	CASSLAKLAGGNTGELFF
TRBD1	TRBV11-2	once	TRBJ2-5	TGTGCCAGCAGCTTTCTTACAGGGGGCAGGGGAAAAACCCAGTACTTC	CASSFLTGGRGKTQYF
NA	TRBV18	NA	TRBJ1-1	TGTGCCAGCTCACCATCCGGGACACCGAACACTGAAGCTTTCTTT	CASSPSGTPNTEAFF
TRBD2	TRBV6-2/TRBV6-3	NA	TRBJ2-3	TGTGCCAGCAGTTGGAGCGGGGGCACAGATACGCAGTATTTT	CASSWSGGTDTQYF
TRBD2	TRBV18	NA	TRBJ2-2	TGTGCCAGCTCACAGCACGGACTAGCGGGGGGACAGACCGGGGAGCTGTTTTTT	CASSQHGLAGGQTGELFF
TRBD1	TRBV18	NA	TRBJ1-2	TGTGCCAGCTCACCTTGGGACAGGGATAACTCCCTCTCCTATGGCTACACCTTC	CASSPWDRDNSLSYGYTF
NA	TRBV21-1	NA	TRBJ2-5	TGTGCCAGCAGCAAAGAGTCCACTAGCACGGGGGTCGAGACCCAGTACTTC	CASSKESTSTGVETQYF
NA	TRBV30	NA	TRBJ2-3	TGTGCCTGGAGTGTTGGTCCTGAGAATACGCAGTATTTT	CAWSVGPENTQYF
NA	TRBV5-5	NA	TRBJ2-7	TGTGCCAGCAGCTTGGGACAGACCAGCTCCTACGAGCAGTACTTC	CASSLGQTSSYEQYF
TRBD2	TRBV28	NA	TRBJ2-5	TGTGCCAGCAGTTTTCGGGGAGGGCAAGAGACCCAGTACTTC	CASSFRGGQETQYF
NA	TRBV19	few	TRBJ1-2	TGTGCCAGTACCCTTCGACAGCGCCATGGCTACACCTTC	CASTLRQRHGYTF
NA	TRBV18	NA	TRBJ2-7	TGTGCCAGCTCACCAAGCTCTACCTACGAGCAGTACTTC	CASSPSSTYEQYF
TRBD1	TRBV19	NA	TRBJ2-1	TGTGCCAGTAGTTTAGCCGGGACAGGCGGAGTCGAGCAGTTCTTC	CASSLAGTGGVEQFF
NA	TRBV5-4	NA	TRBJ2-7	TGTGCCAGCAGCTTTTGGGGACAAGACTACGAGCAGTACTTC	CASSFWGQDYEQYF
TRBD2	TRBV9	NA	TRBJ2-1	TGTGCCAGCAGCGTAGCGAGCGGGGGCTACAATGAGCAGTTCTTC	CASSVASGGYNEQFF
TRBD1	TRBV19	NA	TRBJ2-2	TGTGCCAGTAGTATGAGACAGGGAAAAACCGGGGAGCTGTTTTTT	CASSMRQGKTGELFF
NA	TRBV18	NA	TRBJ2-7	TGTGCCAGCTCACCTGGACACCTTAGGTCCTACGAGCAGTACTTC	CASSPGHLRSYEQYF
NA	TRBV4-1	NA	TRBJ2-7	TGCGCCAGCAGCCACTACAGATCGGGGATATACGAGCAGTACTTC	CASSHYRSGIYEQYF
TRBD1	TRBV3-1/TRBV3-2	NA	TRBJ1-3	TGTGCCAGCAGCCCATCAAGTAACAGGGGGCTCTTACTCTCTGGAAACACCATATATTTT	CASSPSSNRGLLLSGNTIYF
TRBD1	TRBV16	NA	TRBJ1-2	TGTGCCAGCAGCCTACCCCGGGACAGGGGAATCTATGGCTACACCTTC	CASSLPRDRGIYGYTF
TRBD2	TRBV11-2	few	TRBJ2-3	TGTGCCAGCAGCTTAGAGCGGGGGGGATATGGAGATACGCAGTATTTT	CASSLERGGYGDTQYF
NA	TRBV2	NA	TRBJ2-7	TGTGCCAGCAGTGAAGAGGGACCCAGGGGGCAGTACTTC	CASSEEGPRGQYF
TRBD1	TRBV2	NA	TRBJ1-2	TGTGCCAGCAGTGAGACAGGGAACTATGGCTACACCTTC	CASSETGNYGYTF
TRBD1	TRBV6-6	once	TRBJ2-7	TGTGCCAGCAGGTCGTCGACAGGGCAATACGAGCAGTACTTC	CASRSSTGQYEQYF
NA	TRBV15	NA	TRBJ1-6	TGTGCCACCAGCCGGGGGAAAAGCAACTATTCACCCCTCCACTTT	CATSRGKSNYSPLHF
TRBD2	TRBV6-6	NA	TRBJ2-1	TGTGCCAGCAGCCTCCACTGGTCTAGCGGGAGAGCTGGGGGCTCCTACAATGAGCAGTTCTTC	CASSLHWSSGRAGGSYNEQFF
TRBD1	TRBV10-3	once	TRBJ1-1	TGTGCCATCAGTGAGGGGGACAGGGGGAACACTGAAGCTTTCTTT	CAISEGDRGNTEAFF
TRBD2	TRBV2	NA	TRBJ2-1	TGTGCCAGCAGTGAAGGTCGGGGGGGGTTCAGTGAGCAGTTCTTC	CASSEGRGGFSEQFF
TRBD1	TRBV19	NA	TRBJ2-3	TGTGCCAGTACCGACAGGGCTCTGAGCACAGATACGCAGTATTTT	CASTDRALSTDTQYF
TRBD1	TRBV18	NA	TRBJ1-1	TGTGCCAGCTCATCGACAGGGGGCGTCACTGAAGCTTTCTTT	CASSSTGGVTEAFF
NA	TRBV6-5	NA	TRBJ1-4	TGTGCCAGCAGCCGGACGGGAGGTTCTAATGAAAAACTGTTTTTT	CASSRTGGSNEKLFF
TRBD1	TRBV30	NA	TRBJ1-1	TGTGCCTGGAAAAGGACAGGTCAGAACACTGAAGCTTTCTTT	CAWKRTGQNTEAFF
TRBD1	TRBV19	NA	TRBJ2-7	TGTGCCAGTAGTTTGCAGGGGGCTTACGAGCAGTACTTC	CASSLQGAYEQYF
NA	TRBV28	NA	TRBJ1-2	TGTGCCAGCAGCTCCTTGGGCTACACCTTC	CASSSLGYTF
NA	TRBV6-2/TRBV6-3	once	TRBJ1-1	TGTGCCAGCAGTCTGTCCGAAACACGGAACACTGAAGCTTTCTTT	CASSLSETRNTEAFF
NA	TRBV5-6	NA	TRBJ1-2	TGTGCCAGCAGTTTGACGCGGATGGGGAACAGGGACTATGGCTACACCTTC	CASSLTRMGNRDYGYTF
TRBD2	TRBV18	NA	TRBJ2-7	TGTGCCAGCTCACCGAGCGGGAGGGCCGGAGAGCAGTACTTC	CASSPSGRAGEQYF
TRBD1	TRBV19	once	TRBJ2-7	TGTGCCAGTAGTAAACCCGGGACAGGGGCGTACGAGCAGTACTTC	CASSKPGTGAYEQYF
TRBD2	TRBV27	NA	TRBJ2-7	TGTGCCAGCAGCCAGCGACTAGCGGGATACGAGCAGTACTTC	CASSQRLAGYEQYF
NA	TRBV6-5	NA	TRBJ2-7	TGTGCCAGCAGTTACAGGGGCCCTACCTACGAGCAGTACTTC	CASSYRGPTYEQYF
NA	TRBV5-6	NA	TRBJ1-2	TGTGCCAGCTCCTCCGCGCAGGTTCTCTATGGCTACACCTTC	CASSSAQVLYGYTF
TRBD2	TRBV11-1	NA	TRBJ2-2	TGTGCCAGCAGCTTGCGGGAGAGTACCGGGGAGCTGTTTTTT	CASSLRESTGELFF
NA	TRBV19	NA	TRBJ1-6	TGTGCCAGTAGGGAGAAAAGGTCCTATAATTCACCCCTCCACTTT	CASREKRSYNSPLHF
TRBD1	TRBV5-4	NA	TRBJ1-1	TGTGCCAGCAGCTACCTACAGGGGCCGAACACTGAAGCTTTCTTT	CASSYLQGPNTEAFF
NA	TRBV5-8	once	TRBJ2-1	TGTGCCAGCAGCTTGAGGACAGCGGACAATGAGCAGTTCTTC	CASSLRTADNEQFF
NA	TRBV7-2	NA	TRBJ1-1	TGTGCCAGCAGCTTATTTAGGTCCGCAGGGAGGATGAACACTGAAGCTTTCTTT	CASSLFRSAGRMNTEAFF
TRBD1	TRBV12-3/TRBV12-4	NA	TRBJ2-7	TGTGCCAGCAGGGGGGGACAGGGTTACGAGCAGTACTTC	CASRGGQGYEQYF
TRBD2	TRBV5-1	few	TRBJ2-1	TGCGCCAGCAGCCTCCCGACTAGCGGGAGGGCGAATGAGCAGTTCTTC	CASSLPTSGRANEQFF
NA	TRBV3-1/TRBV3-2	NA	TRBJ2-3	TGTGCCAGCAGCCAAGATCAGGTTAGCGATCGGTTAGATACGCAGTATTTT	CASSQDQVSDRLDTQYF
NA	TRBV21-1	NA	TRBJ2-2	TGTGCCAGCAGCAAAGTTAGGGCAGGGTTGACCGGGGAGCTGTTTTTT	CASSKVRAGLTGELFF
NA	TRBV11-3	NA	TRBJ1-2	TGTGCCAGCAGCTTACTCCGGCGGGGACGACACTATGGCTACACCTTC	CASSLLRRGRHYGYTF
NA	TRBV19	NA	TRBJ1-5	TGTGCCAGTAGTGACACAAGCAATCAGCCCCAGCATTTT	CASSDTSNQPQHF
TRBD1	TRBV29-1	NA	TRBJ1-6	TGCAGCGTCCGGGACAGGGTAGGAAATTCACCCCTCCACTTT	CSVRDRVGNSPLHF
NA	TRBV7-2	NA	TRBJ2-7	TGTGCCAGCAGCTTAAAGGCAGGTAGGAACGAGCAGTACTTC	CASSLKAGRNEQYF